The subject of this entry is one T cell receptor beta chain. Antigen unknown. CDR3 length: 16 amino acids. These data originate in a study of long-term antiretroviral therapy in people with HIV. The assay used was immunoSEQ (version v3.0), run at survey level. The method was immunoSEQ multiplex PCR; TCRdb's version includes in-frame clones alone and lacks a portion of them. The sample records 17,000 or so clones, 80% to 90% being singletons. The study's findings and limits: Whereas controls had wider CDR3 length ranges, HIV repertoires had narrower ones.

J is TRBJ1-6 and V is TRBV21-1. TRBV21-1 is labeled a pseudogene. The TCR sequence derives from a man aged 45-65 years with HIV. The sequences come from unsorted PBMCs, collected 4.2 years after starting antiretroviral therapy. Here the CDR3 reads CASSKLIGVGNSPLHF. The CDR3 DNA is TGTGCCAGCAGCAAACTGATCGGGGTGGGAAATTCACCCCTCCACTTT.